These 27 T cell receptor beta chains came from one sample sequenced in a study of blood T cells in healthy people across ages. Next came a second PCR, run for about 6 to 12 cycles, which used a sample-barcoded 5' primer along with a J-beta primer mix. TCRdb ran MiXCR on the 5' RACE reads and lists one entry per CDR3 protein. Of roughly 800,000 distinct CDR3 sequences listed, over 45% were seen once; the top ten hold about 20%. Sequencing was done on a sample of blood. The receptors were sampled from a man between 25 and 39 years old in good health.

This clonotype has more than one count but fewer than ten. The chain carries TRBV10-3 and TRBJ1-4; the D gene is possibly TRBD1 (5 bases). Germline-derived CDR1 and CDR2 are ENHRY and SYGVKD. The CDR3 extends over 11 amino acids. V was trimmed by 10 bases and J by 8 bases, leaving 11 bases between them. The CDR3 DNA reads TGTGCCACCGGGGGTCAGGAAAAACTGTTTTTT. Translation: CATGGQEKLFF.

The V call is TRBV20-1, the J call TRBJ2-3; 7 positions agree with TRBD2. This CDR3 is 14 amino acids long. Looked up from germline, CDR1 is DFQATT and CDR2 is SNEGSKA (reference sequence). The ends lost 5 bases at V and 3 bases at J; junction bases unmatched: 8. CDR3 sequence: CSARTRIRTDTQYF. The CDR3 DNA sequence: TGCAGTGCTCGGACTAGAATAAGAACAGATACGCAGTATTTT.

The chain carries TRBV30 and TRBJ2-5, with 8 bases identical to TRBD2. CDR3 length: 15 amino acids. Germline CDR1 and CDR2: GTSNPN and SVGIG (reference sequence). With 0 bases clipped from V and 4 bases from J, the junction kept 7 bases outside the gene matches. The CDR3 DNA sequence: TGTGCCTGGAGTGTTAGGCTAAGCGGGAGAGAGACCCAGTACTTC. It is translated as CAWSVRLSGRETQYF.

The chain combines TRBV6-1 with TRBJ2-7; 11 bases align to TRBD2. After removal of 5 bases from V and 2 bases from J, the junction contained 11 bases not matched to a gene. This CDR3 comprises 17 residues. Germline-derived CDR1 and CDR2 are MNHNS and SASEGT. CDR3 in amino acids: CASSLFPSSGRPYEQYF. The DNA for the CDR3 is TGTGCCAGCAGTCTTTTCCCCTCTAGCGGGAGGCCCTACGAGCAGTACTTC.

The rearrangement uses TRBV5-1 and TRBJ1-5; possible D gene TRBD1, 5 bases. Trimming cost V 5 bases and J 3 bases, with 15 bases left between them. CDR1 and CDR2 from the germline V gene are SGHRS and YFSETQ. The CDR3 contains 15 residues. DNA of the CDR3: TGCGCCAGCAGACCTACAGGTGACATCAATCAGCCCCAGCATTTT. Encoded protein: CASRPTGDINQPQHF.

V usage is TRBV7-6 and J usage is TRBJ1-1, with a tentative D call TRBD1 (6 bases). The V end was cut by 11 bases, the J end by 1 base, with 23 bases between. The length of the CDR3 is 16 residues. CDR1 is SGHVS, CDR2 FNYEAQ, per germline. CDR3 region: CAFFLWDVQGNTEAFF. CDR3 in DNA: TGTGCCTTCTTTCTCTGGGATGTACAGGGGAACACTGAAGCTTTCTTT.

This chain connects TRBV20-1 to TRBJ1-2; D call uncertain. The CDR3 loop spans 13 amino acids. Germline assignment: CDR1 DFQATT and CDR2 SNEGSKA (reference sequence). The V end was cut by 2 bases, the J end by 1 base, with 8 bases between. The CDR3 bases are TGCAGTGCTAGACGCAGCCTTAACTATGGCTACACCTTC. This encodes CSARRSLNYGYTF.

This clonotype was recorded only once. This rearrangement joins TRBV11-2 to TRBJ2-3, with 11 nucleotides matching TRBD2. The CDR3 sequence is 18 residues long. V was pared by 3 bases and J by 6 bases, with 14 bases of the junction left unmatched. In germline, CDR1 is SGHAT, CDR2 FQNNGV. DNA for the CDR3: TGTGCCAGCAGCTTGCTCCCGGGCACTAGCGGGGGTTGGGATACGCAGTATTTT. Residues: CASSLLPGTSGGWDTQYF. Complete variable domain (other parts from reference TRBV11-2 and TRBJ2-3): EAGVAQSPRYKIIEKRQSVAFWCNPISGHATLYWYQQILGQGPKLLIQFQNNGVVDDSQLPKDRFSAERLKGVDSTLKIQPAKLEDSAVYLCASSLLPGTSGGWDTQYFGPGTRLTVL.

The chain uses TRBV29-1 and TRBJ2-1; 9 bases align to TRBD2. V gave up 4 bases and J gave up 0 bases; unmatched junction bases: 7. Germline lookup yields CDR1 SQVTM and CDR2 ANQGSEA. CDR3 length equals 16 residues. The CDR3 loop is CSVGLAEFGSYNEQFF. The CDR3 DNA reads as TGCAGCGTTGGACTAGCGGAATTCGGCTCCTACAATGAGCAGTTCTTC.

V is TRBV12-3 or TRBV12-4 and J is TRBJ1-2; D gene uncertain. The V end lost 5 bases, the J end lost 7 bases, and 8 bases lay between the germline ends. This CDR3 spans 11 amino acids. The CDR3: CASSLLSGYTF. The CDR3 region has the DNA TGTGCCAGCAGTCTTTTATCTGGCTACACCTTC.

This rearrangement joins TRBV7-2 to TRBJ2-3, with D possibly called TRBD1 or TRBD2 (5 bases each). The germline CDR1 and CDR2 sequences are SGHTA and FQGNSA. The V end lost 0 bases, the J end lost 6 bases, and 10 bases lay between the germline ends. The CDR3 extends over 14 amino acids. The CDR3 nucleotides read TGTGCCAGCAGCTTAGCGTTCGGGGCCGATACGCAGTATTTT. It is translated as CASSLAFGADTQYF. Drawing the rest from reference TRBV7-2 and TRBJ2-3, the complete variable domain is GAGVSQSPSNKVTEKGKDVELRCDPISGHTALYWYRQSLGQGLEFLIYFQGNSAPDKSGLPSDRFSAERTGGSVSTLTIQRTQQEDSAVYLCASSLAFGADTQYFGPGTRLTVL.

This chain links TRBV27 with TRBJ2-5; 16 bases fit TRBD2. The J call may be faulty, since TRBJ2-7 better matches the DNA end. CDR1 is MNHEY, CDR2 SMNVEV, per germline (reference sequence). The CDR3 is made up of 18 amino acids. The CDR3 spells CASSLMGLAGGPLYEQYF. CDR3 sequence (DNA): TGTGCCAGCAGTTTAATGGGACTAGCGGGAGGGCCTTTGTACGAGCAGTACTTC.

This clonotype was observed a few times. The chain has TRBV5-1 and TRBJ1-1; tentatively, D is TRBD1 (5 bases). V lost 2 bases, J lost 7 bases, and 9 bases lay in between. The CDR3 contains 12 residues. Germline V gene sequence: CDR1 SGHRS, CDR2 YFSETQ. CDR3: CASSFIRGEAFF. CDR3 coding DNA: TGCGCCAGCAGCTTCATTAGGGGTGAAGCTTTCTTT. Full variable domain (rest looked up from reference TRBV5-1 and TRBJ1-1): KAGVTQTPRYLIKTRGQQVTLSCSPISGHRSVSWYQQTPGQGLQFLFEYFSETQRNKGNFPGRFSGRQFSNSRSEMNVSTLELGDSALYLCASSFIRGEAFFGQGTRLTVV.

J is TRBJ2-1 and V is TRBV3-1, with no clear D. Germline lookup yields CDR1 LGHDT and CDR2 YNNKEL (reference sequence). The CDR3 has 14 amino acids. The V gene lost 3 bases and the J gene lost 5 bases, with 11 bases spanning the gap. CDR3 nucleotides: TGTGCCAGCAGCCAGGGCTTCCAACACAATGAGCAGTTCTTC. It is translated as CASSQGFQHNEQFF.

This clonotype was detected once. The CDR3 loop is CASSGRGRGLLFGAFF. CDR3 DNA sequence: TGTGCCAGCAGTGGCAGGGGGCGCGGTCTCCTATTTGGAGCTTTCTTT. The rearrangement joins TRBV27 to TRBJ1-1; the match to TRBD1 covers 8 bases. Germline V lookup: CDR1 MNHEY, CDR2 SMNVEV (reference sequence). CDR3 length equals 16 residues. V gave up 5 bases and J gave up 10 bases; unmatched junction bases: 18.

The V gene is TRBV20-1, the J gene TRBJ2-5; 10 bases line up with TRBD2. The J segment lost 3 bases and the V segment lost 3 bases, leaving 4 bases of the junction unmatched. CDR1 and CDR2 (germline): DFQATT, SNEGSKA (reference sequence). The CDR3 sequence is 14 residues long. The CDR3 region is CSASPAGGEETQYF. The CDR3 DNA reads as TGCAGTGCTAGCCCAGCGGGAGGGGAAGAGACCCAGTACTTC.

Concerning this clonotype itself: A read error may explain this, as a much larger clone is one base away. J is TRBJ2-1 and V is TRBV7-8; no firm D call. Germline-derived CDR1 and CDR2 are SGHVS and FQNEAQ. The CDR3 is 14 amino acids. Trimming stripped 5 bases from V and 4 bases from J, with 12 bases between. Here the CDR3 DNA reads TGTGCCAGCAGCCCACGGGCAGTTTACAATGAGCAGTTCTTC. Encoded protein: CASSPRAVYNEQFF.

The chain recombines TRBV6-5 with TRBJ1-2, with a tentative D call TRBD1 (6 bases). Deletions cut 5 bases from V and 10 bases from J, with 26 bases between. CDR1 is MNHEY and CDR2 is SVGAGI in the germline V gene. The CDR3 has 16 amino acids. The CDR3 nucleotides read TGTGCCAGCAGTCACCATTCGGACAGACGCTCTAGAGCCTACACCTTC. Translating gives CASSHHSDRRSRAYTF.

This clonotype occurred once. Germline is not matched at one junction end, which may reflect a read error. This chain uses TRBV6-1 with TRBJ1-6; the D gene is possibly TRBD1 (6 bases). The CDR3 extends over 13 amino acids. Looked up from germline, CDR1 is MNHNS and CDR2 is SASEGT. The CDR3 here is CVSSENRDSPLHF. The CDR3 DNA is TGTGTCAGCAGTGAAAACAGGGATTCACCCCTCCACTTT.

This chain joins TRBV29-1 and TRBJ2-2; D is ambiguous. Deletions cut 4 bases from V and 0 bases from J, with 6 bases between. The length of the CDR3 is 13 residues. Per germline, CDR1 SQVTM and CDR2 ANQGSEA. CDR3 coding DNA: TGCAGCGTTGTAGACACGAACACCGGGGAGCTGTTTTTT. This encodes CSVVDTNTGELFF.

The chain has TRBV12-3 or TRBV12-4 and TRBJ1-1; 7 bases are a match to TRBD1. Unmatched junction bases numbered 20, after V lost 10 bases and J lost 0 bases. This CDR3 contains 18 residues. The CDR3 DNA is TGTGCCATCGCGTCGAATACAGGGGCAGGGGTCATGAACACTGAAGCTTTCTTT. Protein: CAIASNTGAGVMNTEAFF.

This clonotype was recorded many times. J is TRBJ2-1 and V is TRBV29-1; D possibly matches TRBD1 or TRBD2 (5 bases each). The ends were cut back, 6 bases at V and 0 bases at J, with 15 bases in the middle. The germline CDR1 and CDR2 sequences are SQVTM and ANQGSEA. The CDR3 totals 15 residues. CDR3 coding DNA: TGCAGCGTCCCCGTGAGGGGTAGCTCCTACAATGAGCAGTTCTTC. The encoded protein is CSVPVRGSSYNEQFF.

V and J are TRBV7-3 and TRBJ2-7; D not resolved. Germline-derived CDR1 and CDR2 are SGHTA and FQGTGA. Trimming removed 1 base at V and 0 bases at J, with 10 bases between. This CDR3 comprises 15 residues. The CDR3: CASSLIVGVSYEQYF. DNA of the CDR3: TGTGCCAGCAGCTTAATTGTCGGAGTCTCCTACGAGCAGTACTTC.

The V gene is TRBV12-3 or TRBV12-4, the J gene TRBJ1-1; D gene unclear. V lost 6 bases, J lost 3 bases, and 14 bases lay in between. The CDR3 is 14 amino acids. The CDR3 loop is CASSLAVGDTEAFF. The CDR3 coding sequence is TGTGCCAGCAGCCTCGCTGTGGGCGACACTGAAGCTTTCTTT.

This clonotype was seen a few times. The chain recombines TRBV10-3 with TRBJ2-7; weak D call: TRBD2 (6 bases). From germline, CDR1 is ENHRY and CDR2 SYGVKD. The V end lost 4 bases, the J end lost 6 bases, and 19 bases lay between the germline ends. The CDR3 totals 15 residues. CDR3 protein: CAISGSNGSFIEQYF. DNA for the CDR3: TGTGCCATCAGTGGATCTAACGGGAGTTTTATCGAGCAGTACTTC.

The chain joins TRBV20-1 to TRBJ2-7; 8 nucleotides match TRBD1. This CDR3 has 14 amino acids. V gave up 6 bases and J gave up 2 bases; unmatched junction bases: 9. In germline, CDR1 is DFQATT, CDR2 SNEGSKA (reference sequence). CDR3 sequence reads: CSANPGQVAYEQYF. In DNA form, the CDR3 reads TGCAGTGCCAACCCGGGACAGGTAGCCTACGAGCAGTACTTC.

In nucleotides, the CDR3 is TGTGCCAGCAGCGCCCCAGACGACCACAATGAGCAGTTCTTC. This gives the protein CASSAPDDHNEQFF. The genes are TRBV9 and TRBJ2-1; no firm D call. The CDR3 consists of 14 residues. Germline-derived CDR1 and CDR2 are SGDLS and YYNGEE. V lost 3 bases, J lost 5 bases, and 12 bases lay in between.